The 9 T cell receptor beta chains presented below share a single source sample, sequenced in a study of T cells in Graves' hyperthyroidism and ophthalmopathy. Amplification yielded TCR beta CDR3 regions, with RNA transcripts as the source. The HTBI set primed first-round TCR CDR3 RT-PCR. MiXCR, run by TCRdb on the multiplex PCR reads, gives a single entry per CDR3 protein. The sample shows about 840,000 distinct CDR3 sequences, approximately 40% of them seen only once. Material for sequencing was blood. The receptor set was obtained from a man in his late teens or twenties with Graves' hyperthyroidism.

V and J are TRBV29-1 and TRBJ1-6, with 8 bases identical to TRBD1. The V gene's germline CDR1 is SQVTM and CDR2 ANQGSEA. The CDR3 is 17 residues long. The CDR3 bases are TGCAGTGCCACACCTCTGGACAGGGTTAGTGGTAATTCACCCCTCCACTTT. Translated: CSATPLDRVSGNSPLHF.

This clonotype was recorded at least ten times. It is unclear where the CDR3 begins or ends on the DNA, so no DNA is shown, and the CDR3 is as TCRdb lists it. The chain joins TRBV12-3 or TRBV12-4 to TRBJ1-5; TRBD1 reflects the table's D call only, with no check against the DNA. Including both end residues, the CDR3 is 13 amino acids long. CDR3 loop: CASSFGPGRPQHF.

This clonotype was found once. The CDR3 sequence is CASSLASGGYYEQYF. The CDR3 DNA reads as TGTGCCAGCAGCTTAGCGAGCGGGGGTTATTACGAGCAGTACTTC. The rearrangement joins TRBV11-2 to TRBJ2-7, with 8 positions matching TRBD2. The CDR3 has 15 residues. V lost 1 base and J lost 4; bases outside the gene matches: 6. The germline gives CDR1 SGHAT, CDR2 FQNNGV.

The J gene is TRBJ1-1, the V gene TRBV7-2, with D uncertain. The CDR3 consists of 14 residues. V gave up 5 bases and J gave up 4 bases, with 14 bases separating them. CDR1 is SGHTA and CDR2 is FQGNSA in the germline V gene. This CDR3 reads CASSPALQFTEAFF. The DNA for the CDR3 is TGTGCCAGCAGCCCCGCCTTACAATTCACTGAAGCTTTCTTT.

This clonotype was counted a few times. The chain combines TRBV5-4 with TRBJ1-1; tentatively, D is TRBD1 (6 bases). Germline loops: CDR1 SGHNT, CDR2 YYREEE (reference sequence). The length of the CDR3 is 14 residues. Trimming cost V 0 bases and J 7 bases, with 13 bases left between them. Written as DNA, the CDR3 is TGTGCCAGCAGCTTGGAGGCGGGACACAATGAAGCTTTCTTT. It translates to CASSLEAGHNEAFF.

The CDR3 coding sequence is TGTGCCAGCAGTTTAGGGACAGGGGAGCGCGGTGAAAAACTGTTTTTT. Translating it yields CASSLGTGERGEKLFF. V is TRBV12-3 or TRBV12-4 and J is TRBJ1-4; TRBD1 aligns across 9 bases. This CDR3 region has 16 residues. The ends lost 1 base at V and 7 bases at J; junction bases unmatched: 7.

This clonotype was seen more than once but under ten times. The V gene is TRBV6-6, the J gene TRBJ1-3; D is ambiguous. This CDR3 spans 15 amino acids. Germline CDR1 MNHNY, CDR2 SVGAGI (reference sequence). Trimming pared 2 bases from V and 5 bases from J, leaving 13 bases between. The CDR3 is CASSYEGGARNTIYF. DNA of the CDR3: TGTGCCAGCAGTTACGAAGGAGGAGCTAGAAACACCATATATTTT.

As for this clonotype: A much bigger clone sits one base away, suggesting this may be a read error. This sequence joins TRBV2 and TRBJ1-2; TRBD1 matches 7 bases. This CDR3 contains 15 residues. The V segment lost 3 bases and the J segment 4 bases; nucleotides outside the gene matches: 8. Germline V gives CDR1 SNHLY, CDR2 FYNNEI. The CDR3, as DNA: TGTGCCAGCAGTGAGAGCAGACAGGGCCTCTATGGCTACACCTTC. Protein product: CASSESRQGLYGYTF.

The chain employs TRBV13 and TRBJ2-5, with 10 bases that match TRBD2. Trimming cost V 5 bases and J 2 bases; bases outside gene matches: 5. This CDR3 contains 15 residues. Looked up from germline, CDR1 is PRHDT and CDR2 is FYEKMQ (reference sequence). In DNA form, the CDR3 reads TGTGCCAGCAGCCGCGGACTAGCGGTGCAAGAGACCCAGTACTTC. Its translation is CASSRGLAVQETQYF.